This note documents a single T cell receptor (beta chain) sequence. Antigen unknown. This specimen comes from a study of Ad26.COV2.S vaccination and SARS-CoV-2 variants. The wider study: A participant enrolled in the COV1001 Ad26.COV2.S trial arm provided the sample. General study points: TCR breadth and depth estimates may have understated total T cell responses.

CDR1 is MGHDK and CDR2 is SYGVNS in the germline V gene. The CDR3 totals 16 residues. V lost 2 bases and J 7 bases, leaving 17 bases between the germline ends. Treatment: some 19 received Ad26.COV2.S at low or high dose, single or two shots; several received placebo; per-sample allocation not given. Sampling was performed 63 days after the first vaccine or placebo injection. Based in Boston, the donor was an adult of 18-55 years. The administered vaccine (an Ad26 vector) expressed Wuhan-strain SARS-CoV-2 spike. Repertoires were generated with immunoSEQ multiplex PCR, while TCRdb's copy carries only in-frame clones and drops some. The table includes around 270,000 clones, 87% detected once.

V and J are TRBV25-1 and TRBJ1-4; perhaps TRBD1 as D (5 bases). This receptor was identified in a person aged 18 to 65 who received the Ad26.COV2.S COVID-19 vaccine or a placebo. Material: peripheral blood, obtained in a trial of Ad26.COV2.S vaccine versus placebo. The CDR3 DNA reads as TGTGCCAGCAGTGAAGTTTGGGGTCAGGGAGGTGAAAAACTGTTTTTT. It codes for CASSEVWGQGGEKLFF.